The 21 T cell receptor beta chains in this list originate from one sample, sequenced in a study of shared clonotypes between healthy human individuals. Sequencing was performed with immunoSEQ multiplex PCR; in TCRdb, only in-frame clones are kept and a portion is missing. The sample carries roughly 2.4 million clones, approximately 96% recorded once. Sequenced input: naive CD4+ T cells sorted from blood. As to subset: CD45RA+ positively selected. Every receptor here comes from a man between 18 and 29 years old in good health.

The genes are TRBV29-1 and TRBJ2-2; no reliable D call. The CDR3 is 13 residues long. The V end lost 3 bases, the J end lost 7 bases, and 12 bases lay between the germline ends. Germline V gene data show CDR1 as SQVTM and CDR2 as ANQGSEA. CDR3 protein: CSVDVGTIGELFF. CDR3 DNA: TGCAGCGTTGATGTGGGAACAATCGGGGAGCTGTTTTTT.

The chain is built from TRBV6-1 and TRBJ2-7; 10 positions match TRBD1. Per germline, CDR1 MNHNS and CDR2 SASEGT. The CDR3 covers 12 residues. Unmatched junction bases numbered 1, after V lost 8 bases and J lost 3 bases. CDR3 region: CASGDRGYEQYF. The DNA for the CDR3 is TGTGCCAGCGGGGACAGGGGCTACGAGCAGTACTTC.

The rearrangement links TRBV30 to TRBJ1-1, with D hard to call. The CDR3 has 13 residues. Trimming shortened V by 1 base and J by 1 base, and 7 bases separated the two germline ends. Germline lookup yields CDR1 GTSNPN and CDR2 SVGIG (reference sequence). In DNA, the CDR3 is TGTGCCTGGAGTGAACAGACGAACACTGAAGCTTTCTTT. Protein product: CAWSEQTNTEAFF.

The rearrangement joins TRBV5-1 to TRBJ1-3, with 8 bases aligning to TRBD1. Losses at the gene ends were 4 bases for V and 7 bases for J; bases not matched to a gene: 10. CDR1 is SGHRS and CDR2 is YFSETQ in the germline V gene. This CDR3 has 15 residues. CDR3 nucleotide sequence: TGCGCCAGCAGCGCAGACTCAGGGGGCAAGAACACCATATATTTT. Amino acids: CASSADSGGKNTIYF.

The chain uses TRBV30 and TRBJ1-3; a weak D match, TRBD1 (6 bases). The CDR3 length is 13 residues. Trimming took 8 bases from V and 4 from J, leaving 15 bases between them. Germline V lookup: CDR1 GTSNPN, CDR2 SVGIG (reference sequence). This CDR3 reads CAGAQGGGNTIYF. CDR3 DNA: TGTGCCGGCGCACAGGGAGGAGGAAACACCATATATTTT.

The J gene is TRBJ2-3, the V gene TRBV19; TRBD1 matches 9 bases. Germline assignment: CDR1 LNHDA and CDR2 SQIVND (reference sequence). V was pared by 6 bases and J by 3 bases, with 7 bases of the junction left unmatched. The CDR3 has 15 amino acids. In DNA form, the CDR3 reads TGTGCCAGTAGAAGTTCCGGGACAGGGACAGATACGCAGTATTTT. It encodes CASRSSGTGTDTQYF.

The table lists this clone with a count of one. The chain is built from TRBV6-5 and TRBJ1-3; D uncertain. V was shortened by 7 bases and J by 0 bases, with 10 bases between the two germline ends. In germline, CDR1 is MNHEY, CDR2 SVGAGI. CDR3 size: 14 residues. CDR3 loop: CASNSVGSGNTIYF. CDR3 in DNA: TGTGCCAGCAACTCAGTGGGCTCTGGAAACACCATATATTTT.

Points on this clone: At the DNA level, this CDR3 is encoded by other sequences in the same sample as well. The chain carries TRBV2 and TRBJ1-5; 7 bases agree with TRBD1. V lost 5 bases, J lost 1 base, and 5 bases stayed unmatched. The germline CDR1 and CDR2 sequences are SNHLY and FYNNEI. This CDR3 has 15 residues. CDR3 sequence reads: CASSSEGASNQPQHF. DNA of the CDR3: TGTGCCAGCAGTTCGGAGGGGGCAAGCAATCAGCCCCAGCATTTT.

V usage is TRBV28 and J usage is TRBJ2-1, with no clear D. There are 14 residues in the CDR3. The germline V and J ends were trimmed by 4 bases and 2 bases, with 9 bases remaining between them. Looked up from germline, CDR1 is MDHEN and CDR2 is SYDVKM. Here the CDR3 reads CASSSSTTYNEQFF. The DNA of the CDR3 is TGTGCCAGCAGTTCCAGTACAACCTACAATGAGCAGTTCTTC.

V usage is TRBV7-3 and J usage is TRBJ1-2; weak D call: TRBD1 (5 bases). Germline assignment: CDR1 SGHTA and CDR2 FQGTGA. Trimming shortened V by 4 bases and J by 7 bases, and 16 bases separated the two germline ends. The CDR3 is made up of 14 amino acids. CDR3 sequence (DNA): TGTGCCAGCAGCTCGGGACCGGGAGACCGTGGCTACACCTTC. Protein sequence: CASSSGPGDRGYTF.

V is TRBV18 and J is TRBJ1-6, with D hard to call. This CDR3 spans 14 amino acids. Germline V gene data show CDR1 as KGHSH and CDR2 as LQKENI. V lost 0 bases to trimming and J lost 9 bases, with 9 bases between them. CDR3 coding DNA: TGTGCCAGCTCACCACCAATAGACGGTTCACCCCTCCACTTT. It specifies CASSPPIDGSPLHF.

The chain couples TRBV28 to TRBJ1-2; 11 bases line up with TRBD1. The CDR3 totals 15 residues. Germline loops: CDR1 MDHEN, CDR2 SYDVKM. The ends lost 5 bases at V and 8 bases at J; junction bases unmatched: 10. In DNA, the CDR3 is TGTGCCAGCAGTCCGTTGGGACAGGGGGATTGGGGCTACACCTTC. Its protein is CASSPLGQGDWGYTF.

The chain is built from TRBV10-3 and TRBJ2-2; D not resolved. The V end lost 11 bases, the J end lost 0 bases, and 16 bases lay between the germline ends. The CDR3 extends over 15 amino acids. Per the germline V gene, CDR1 is ENHRY and CDR2 is SYGVKD. In nucleotides, the CDR3 is TGTGCCTCCCTCGGAAGGGCAGCGAACACCGGGGAGCTGTTTTTT. Amino acid sequence: CASLGRAANTGELFF.

This clone appeared a single time. V is TRBV9 and J is TRBJ2-1; 7 positions match TRBD1. The CDR3 contains 15 residues. Germline CDR1 and CDR2: SGDLS and YYNGEE. The trim removed 4 bases at V and 8 bases at J, leaving 12 bases unmatched. The CDR3 sequence: CASSPLGRTGDEQFF. CDR3 sequence (DNA): TGTGCCAGCAGCCCCCTCGGACGCACAGGGGATGAGCAGTTCTTC.

The J gene is TRBJ2-7, the V gene TRBV7-9, with no clear D. In germline, CDR1 is SEHNR, CDR2 FQNEAQ (reference sequence). The CDR3 has 15 residues. Trimming cost V 6 bases and J 0 bases, with 15 bases left between them. In DNA, the CDR3 is TGTGCCAGCAGTTGGGGTATACCGGGCTCCTACGAGCAGTACTTC. Translation gives CASSWGIPGSYEQYF.

This chain connects TRBV28 to TRBJ1-4; weak D call: TRBD1 (5 bases). Germline V gene lookup returns CDR1 MDHEN and CDR2 SYDVKM. V lost 4 bases, J lost 7 bases, and 16 bases lay in between. CDR3 length equals 15 residues. CDR3 DNA sequence: TGTGCCAGCAGTTCCTTGTTAAACGGGGGTGAAAAACTGTTTTTT. It encodes CASSSLLNGGEKLFF. Combining the CDR3 with reference TRBV28 and TRBJ1-4 gives the whole variable domain DVKVTQSSRYLVKRTGEKVFLECVQDMDHENMFWYRQDPGLGLRLIYFSYDVKMKEKGDIPEGYSVSREKKERFSLILESASTNQTSMYLCASSSLLNGGEKLFFGSGTQLSVL.

V and J are TRBV19 and TRBJ2-5; TRBD2 matches at 11 bases. The CDR3 sequence is 15 residues long. Germline CDR1 reads LNHDA; CDR2 reads SQIVND (reference sequence). With V trimmed by 7 bases and J by 1 base, 5 bases remained unmatched. The CDR3 nucleotides are TGTGCCAGTACCAATAGCGGGGGGGCCCAAGAGACCCAGTACTTC. Amino acids: CASTNSGGAQETQYF.

This clone occurred once. This CDR3 is CASSPNPGQGNSPLHF. CDR3 nucleotide sequence: TGTGCCAGCTCACCAAACCCCGGGCAGGGTAATTCACCCCTCCACTTT. The chain links TRBV18 to TRBJ1-6; a possible D gene is TRBD1 (5 bases). Germline V gene data show CDR1 as KGHSH and CDR2 as LQKENI. V lost 2 bases, J lost 6 bases, and 14 bases lay in between. The CDR3 runs 16 residues.

Comment on this clone: A read error may account for a junction end that differs from germline. The chain recombines TRBV7-7 with TRBJ2-2, with D unclear. The CDR3 length is 14 residues. CDR1 is SSHAT, CDR2 FNYEAQ, per germline (reference sequence). Here the CDR3 reads CASSIQGYTGELFF. The CDR3 DNA follows: TGTGCTAGCAGCATCCAAGGGTACACCGGGGAGCTGTTTTTT.

This sequence joins TRBV10-2 and TRBJ2-2; no clear D gene. Trimming removed 7 bases at V and 0 bases at J, with 9 bases between. From germline, CDR1 is WSHSY and CDR2 SAAADI. This CDR3 is built from 14 residues. The CDR3: CASNGQTNTGELFF. CDR3 nucleotide sequence: TGCGCCAGCAATGGCCAGACGAACACCGGGGAGCTGTTTTTT.

Details on this clone: The sample contains more than one DNA sequence encoding this CDR3. The V gene is TRBV6-5, the J gene TRBJ2-7; D unclear. V lost 7 bases and J lost 2, with 9 bases in between. CDR3 length equals 12 residues. CDR1 and CDR2 from the germline V gene are MNHEY and SVGAGI. Here the CDR3 reads CASTAATYEQYF. CDR3 sequence (DNA): TGTGCCAGCACCGCAGCGACCTACGAGCAGTACTTC.